The present entry profiles one T cell receptor (beta chain) with its context. No cognate antigen has been identified for it. Per-base quality was not reported, and no clone a single base away is much larger than it. Library prep was done by PCR. DNA from cultured CD4+ T cells was subjected to TCR sequencing with the Oncomine TCR Beta short-read assay at the Johns Hopkins FTIC core. Genomic DNA was extracted from the cultured CD4+ T cells with the QIAamp micro DNA kit. The Oncomine TCR Beta libraries from cultured CD4+ T cells were pooled using unique dual indexes and then sequenced on an Illumina iSeq 100. Under the source paper's analysis protocol: Non-productive sequences were removed, and CDR3s that did not start with C, did not end with F or W, or were shorter than 7 amino acids were discarded. Antigen-specific clonotypes were identified using the MANAFEST web application through comparison of peptide-stimulated wells with reference and other culture wells. To be called positive, a clone needed an FDR below 0.05, an odds ratio above 5, and a productive frequency above 0.1% in at least two of three replicate wells. Cross-reactive clonotypes were defined as significantly expanded in both SARS-CoV-2 spike wells and at least one common cold coronavirus spike condition. Using R version 3.6.1, CDR3 homology was evaluated through Levenshtein distances (stringdist) along with unrooted phylogenetic trees (ape). TCRdb reran the public reads through fastp at Q25 and MiXCR, keeping productive beta chains. Identical CDR3 protein sequences are pooled into one entry, listed with their most common genes and DNA. The V and J calls follow TCRdb's processing rather than the paper's. This sample holds 20,000 to 30,000 distinct CDR3 sequences; 40% to 50% were observed only once. The ten largest clonotypes hold approximately 10% of the sample.

Looking up the germline V gene yields CDR1 LGHNA and CDR2 YSLEER. CDR3 length: 14 amino acids, cysteine to phenylalanine. Only the CDR3 DNA stays, 42 bases, in frame from base 1. Relative to germline, V is 3 bases shorter and J is 4 bases shorter, with 7 bases between their ends. This record belongs to a study of vaccination and CD4 T cells after COVID-19 (dated 2022 in TCRdb). For the wider study: Convalescent patients had a positive SARS-CoV-2 result on nasal swab PCR, and of these patients, some ten had mild disease and one had severe disease. The convalescent cohort included six males and four females, with two Hispanic individuals, seven Caucasians, two Asians and one multiracial person. Two doses of either the Pfizer-BioNTech BNT162b2 vaccine (n=8) or the Moderna mRNA-1273 vaccine (n=2) were administered to participants. Post-COVID blood samples from convalescent patients were collected a median of about 100 days after diagnosis, with a range of about 30 to 170 days. Post-vaccine blood samples were taken a median of roughly 75 days after the second vaccine dose, with a range of roughly 13 to 250 days. The cultures were stimulated with overlapping spike peptide pools from SARS-CoV-2 and from the common cold coronaviruses HCoV-NL63, HCoV-OC43 and HCoV-229E. Control cultures received a CEFX viral epitope pool as the positive control, an HIV-1 Nef peptide pool as the negative control, or no peptide. In 9 to 11 COVID-19 convalescent patients and 4 infection-naive healthy vaccine recipients, researchers compared the spike-specific CD4+ TCR repertoire from before mRNA vaccination with the repertoire from after. Results the study describes overall, beyond this receptor: Of the vaccine-specific clones found in convalescent patients, nearly all (304 of 307) were mono-reactive for SARS-CoV-2 spike instead of being cross-reactive with common cold coronaviruses. The median count of SARS-CoV-2-reactive clonotypes went up from about 23 after infection to some 38 after vaccination, although the change was not significant. In convalescent patients, a median around 83% of post-vaccine SARS-CoV-2-reactive clones were detected only after vaccination, and vaccine-specific priming was suggested by this finding. The study included relatively few convalescent patients and did not analyze early timepoints after natural infection.

What the treatment or condition label conveys for this sample: approximately 9-day PBMC culture with coronavirus spike peptide pools or control peptides (ViraFEST assay). The ViraFEST assay was used in the study, in which antigen-specific T cells were expanded with peptide pools and expanded clonotypes were subsequently identified by TCR sequencing. The convalescent patients' positive SARS-CoV-2 PCR tests were from March to December 2020, which was before the Alpha, Beta and Delta variants emerged in the United States. Each well held around 2.1 million PBMCs cultured with around 10 ug/ml peptide pools in IMDM containing approximately 5% human AB serum and 8 to 10 IU/ml IL-2. Half of the culture medium was replaced with fresh IL-2-containing medium on days 3 and 7. After 10 days of culture, CD4+ T cells were isolated by negative selection with the EasySep CD4+ T cell isolation kit. Ficoll-Paque Plus gradient centrifugation was used to isolate PBMCs from whole blood, and the isolated PBMCs were then either used fresh or cryopreserved at -140C. Triplicate wells were generally used for each culture condition.

The rearrangement joined TRBV4-3 to TRBJ2-6, with the D gene call left open. Sequenced: CD4+ T cells from blood, cultured in vitro. This TCR derives from a human donor who had recovered from COVID-19. The bases read TGCGCCAGCAGCCAGCGGTCGGGGGCCAACGTCCTGACTTTC. This translates into CASSQRSGANVLTF.